Listed below are T cell receptor beta chains from one sample, sequenced in a study of T-cell reconstitution after alpha-beta-depleted transplantation in children. TCRdb ran MiXCR on the PCR reads and lists one entry per CDR3 protein. The table records fewer than 750,000 distinct CDR3 sequences, 25% to 30% of them present only once. The material was PBMCs, obtained before TCRalphabeta/CD19-depleted stem cell transplant. Receptor source: a boy under two years old with Wiskott-Aldrich syndrome, due to receive a stem cell transplant. Both conserved end residues are part of each CDR3. A D gene is named only where the DNA matches it firmly. Clone size is stated in some rows and not others, as once, few, many or a class when expanded.

TRBJ2-5,NA,NA,TRBV7-2,TGTGCCAGCAGCTTAGTCGGGGGGAGAGGGGGGAAGACCCAGTACTTC,CASSLVGGRGGKTQYF
TRBJ2-1,NA,TRBD2,TRBV3-1,TGTGCCAGCAGCCGAGCGGGAGCTGAGCAGTTCTTC,CASSRAGAEQFF
TRBJ2-7,few,TRBD2,TRBV10-3,TGTGCCATCAGTGAGGCGGGAGACTTGGAGTACTTC,CAISEAGDLEYF
TRBJ2-2,NA,NA,TRBV28,TGTGCCAGCGCAGAGACGGCGAGAGAGGGGGAGCTGTTTTTT,CASAETAREGELFF
TRBJ2-3,few,NA,TRBV24-1,TGTGCCACCAGTGACAGCCGGGCAGATACGCAGTATTTT,CATSDSRADTQYF
TRBJ1-6,few,TRBD1,TRBV27,TGTGCCAGCAGAGTGACAGGGGCGATCAATTCACCCCTCCACTTT,CASRVTGAINSPLHF
TRBJ2-7,NA,TRBD1,TRBV5-1,TGCGCCAGCAGCCACGGGACAGGGGGCGTTGGGTACTTC,CASSHGTGGVGYF
TRBJ2-7,NA,TRBD1,TRBV12-3/TRBV12-4,TGTGCCAGCAGTACAGTCGGGACAGGGAGGGAGCAGTACTTC,CASSTVGTGREQYF
TRBJ2-2,NA,NA,TRBV29-1,TGCAGCGTTGCCCAAGCCGGGACCCACACCGGGGAGCTGTTTTTT,CSVAQAGTHTGELFF
TRBJ2-6,NA,TRBD1,TRBV27,TGTGCCAGCAGTGGCTACAGGGGGCGGTCCTCTGGGGCCAACGTCCTGACTTTC,CASSGYRGRSSGANVLTF
TRBJ2-7,few,NA,TRBV10-3,TGTGCCATCACTGACGGCCAGACCTACGAGCAGTACTTC,CAITDGQTYEQYF
TRBJ2-7,NA,TRBD2,TRBV12-3/TRBV12-4,TGTGCCAGCAGTCCGACTAGCGGCACATCCTACGAGCAGTACTTC,CASSPTSGTSYEQYF
TRBJ1-1,NA,TRBD1,TRBV20-1,TGCAGTGCTGTAGACAGGGTGGACACTGAAGCTTTCTTT,CSAVDRVDTEAFF
TRBJ2-5,NA,TRBD2,TRBV6-4,TGTGCCAGCACTGCGGGCCCCTCGACTAGCGTGGATGAGACCCAGTACTTC,CASTAGPSTSVDETQYF
TRBJ2-3,few,TRBD2,TRBV6-1,TGTGCCAGCAACGGACTAGACACAGATACGCAGTATTTT,CASNGLDTDTQYF
TRBJ2-1,NA,NA,TRBV9,TGTGCCAGCAGCGTAGACCCTACGGGGAGCGGGCAGCAGTTCTTC,CASSVDPTGSGQQFF
TRBJ2-1,few,TRBD2,TRBV5-1,TGCGCCAGTCAAGCGGGACTAGCGGGAGTGGTGTCCTACAATGAGCAGTTCTTC,CASQAGLAGVVSYNEQFF
TRBJ2-3,few,NA,TRBV5-5,TGTGCCAGCAGCCCCGGGTTAACCGGTCGCGGTACGCAGTATTTT,CASSPGLTGRGTQYF
TRBJ2-2,few,TRBD2,TRBV30,TGTGCCGCGACCGGGACTACGAACACCGGGGAGCTGTTTTTT,CAATGTTNTGELFF